The 3 T cell receptor beta chains below all came from one sample that was sequenced in a study of blood T cell repertoires in COVID-19. The repertoire was sequenced with immunoSEQ multiplex PCR; TCRdb's copy has only in-frame clones and lacks some. The sample gives 350,000 to 400,000 clones, less than 90% of which show up once; around 3% is in the top ten. Material for sequencing was PBMCs or T cells enriched from blood (not recorded which). The source of these receptors is a young woman who had recovered from COVID-19.

This rearrangement joins TRBV19 to TRBJ1-4; the D gene is possibly TRBD1 (5 bases). The CDR3 has 14 amino acids. Germline CDR1 is LNHDA and CDR2 is SQIVND (reference sequence). Trimming took off 7 bases at V and 8 bases at J, with 17 bases between the two ends. The CDR3, as DNA: TGTGCCAGTACCAACCCGTCGGGGGGGGAAAAACTGTTTTTT. This gives the protein CASTNPSGGEKLFF.

Of note for this clone: The sample carries other DNA sequences with the same CDR3. This chain links TRBV12-3 or TRBV12-4 with TRBJ1-2; D perhaps matches TRBD1 (5 bases). This CDR3 comprises 13 residues. V was clipped by 3 bases and J by 1 base, with 6 bases between them. As DNA, the CDR3 is TGTGCCAGCAGTTTCCAGGGTAACTATGGCTACACCTTC. It codes for CASSFQGNYGYTF.

In its sample, this clone was seen once. The gene calls are TRBV28 and TRBJ1-2; D perhaps matches TRBD1 (6 bases). Germline V CDR1 and CDR2: MDHEN, SYDVKM. V was cut by 6 bases and J by 5 bases, with 22 bases left in between. The CDR3 has 16 amino acids. The DNA of the CDR3 is TGTGCCAGCAGCTATTTTGTGACGTCAGGGGCATATGGCTACACCTTC. The encoded protein is CASSYFVTSGAYGYTF.